Below, 14 T cell receptor beta chains from the same sample are listed, as sequenced in a study of OX40 agonist ivuxolimab in advanced cancers. Libraries were built with the immunoSEQ multiplex PCR assay. TCRdb re-hosts the immuneACCESS table, in-frame sequences only. Its copies lack some clones; in the studies checked, an unresolved V gene accounts for under half of them, and the cause for the rest is not known. This sample lists about 45,000 clones; more than 80% were detected once. The ten largest account for 15% of the sample. The specimen was CD4+ or CD8+ T cells sorted from blood, collected in a trial of the OX40 agonist ivuxolimab. The receptor set was obtained from an adult with an advanced solid tumor such as melanoma, head and neck, liver or kidney cancer.

The V and J genes are TRBV13 and TRBJ2-7; D is possibly TRBD1 (6 bases). The CDR3 contains 15 residues. V was shortened by 10 bases and J by 3 bases, with 22 bases between the two germline ends. Looked up from germline, CDR1 is PRHDT and CDR2 is FYEKMQ (reference sequence). This CDR3 reads CATTSVSQGFYEQYF. The CDR3 region has the DNA TGTGCCACCACCTCGGTGAGTCAGGGGTTCTACGAGCAGTACTTC.

This clone was observed a handful of times. This rearrangement joins TRBV9 to TRBJ2-1; possible D gene TRBD2, 5 bases. This CDR3 has 16 residues. V was trimmed by 0 bases and J by 4 bases, leaving 14 bases between them. The germline gives CDR1 SGDLS, CDR2 YYNGEE. CDR3 sequence: CASSVVWAGGYNEQFF. Here the CDR3 DNA reads TGTGCCAGCAGCGTAGTATGGGCAGGAGGTTACAATGAGCAGTTCTTC.

Judged by abundance, this clone is medium-sized. V is TRBV30 and J is TRBJ1-1; no reliable D call. CDR1 is GTSNPN and CDR2 is SVGIG in the germline V gene (reference sequence). There are 11 residues in the CDR3. V was cut by 5 bases and J by 0 bases, with 4 bases left in between. The CDR3: CAWVMNTEAFF. In DNA, the CDR3 is TGTGCCTGGGTAATGAACACTGAAGCTTTCTTT.

The chain has TRBV2 and TRBJ2-1; 7 nucleotides agree with TRBD2. The germline V gene has CDR1 SNHLY and CDR2 FYNNEI. V lost 3 bases, J lost 4 bases, and 3 bases stayed unmatched. The CDR3 contains 14 residues. The DNA for the CDR3 is TGTGCCAGCAGTGACAGCGGGGATTACAATGAGCAGTTCTTC. Translation: CASSDSGDYNEQFF.

V usage is TRBV11-2 and J usage is TRBJ2-7; possible D gene TRBD2, 5 bases. The V gene lost 5 bases and the J gene lost 2 bases, with 16 bases spanning the gap. The CDR3 contains 15 residues. Germline V gene data show CDR1 as SGHAT and CDR2 as FQNNGV. CDR3 nucleotides: TGTGCCAGCAGCCCTTCTGCGGGCCTCCCCTACGAGCAGTACTTC. Translation: CASSPSAGLPYEQYF.

Worth noting for this clone: A read error may produce the germline difference seen at one junction end. The CDR3 sequence is CASSYYYGQYF. The CDR3, as DNA: TGTGCCAGCAGCTATTACTACGGGCAGTACTTC. The gene calls are TRBV7-2 and TRBJ2-7, with D uncertain. This CDR3 comprises 11 residues. Germline V gene data show CDR1 as SGHTA and CDR2 as FQGNSA.

The chain uses TRBV28 and TRBJ2-7; D gene uncertain. Trimming pared 6 bases from V and 0 bases from J, leaving 15 bases between. The CDR3 sequence is 15 residues long. CDR1 and CDR2 (germline): MDHEN, SYDVKM. CDR3 bases: TGTGCCAGCAGATCAAACATGGAACGCTCCTACGAGCAGTACTTC. As protein: CASRSNMERSYEQYF.

This sequence joins TRBV4-3 and TRBJ1-2, with D possibly matching TRBD1 (6 bases). The V gene's germline CDR1 is LGHNA and CDR2 YSLEER. With 0 bases removed from V and 0 bases from J, the gap between germline ends came to 14 bases. The CDR3 contains 17 residues. CDR3 nucleotide sequence: TGCGCCAGCAGCCAAGATATTTGGGGGGGCGCTAACTATGGCTACACCTTC. This encodes CASSQDIWGGANYGYTF.

The CDR3 DNA sequence: TGTGCCAGCAGCTCCCGAGGGGTAACCTACGAGCAGTACTTC. Translation: CASSSRGVTYEQYF. V is TRBV7-9 and J is TRBJ2-7; possibly TRBD1 or TRBD2 for D (5 bases each). CDR3 length equals 14 residues. Trimming removed 4 bases from V and 2 bases from J, with 12 bases in between. Germline V gene sequence: CDR1 SEHNR, CDR2 FQNEAQ (reference sequence).

This rearrangement joins TRBV10-3 to TRBJ2-1; possibly TRBD1 for D (5 bases). The length of the CDR3 is 15 residues. The V end was cut by 7 bases, the J end by 5 bases, with 18 bases between. Germline loops: CDR1 ENHRY, CDR2 SYGVKD. The CDR3 sequence: CAITNPDSWDNEQFF. CDR3 DNA: TGTGCCATCACCAATCCTGACAGCTGGGACAATGAGCAGTTCTTC.

The V gene is TRBV11-2, the J gene TRBJ2-1; D is unresolved. The CDR3 covers 15 residues. Looked up from germline, CDR1 is SGHAT and CDR2 is FQNNGV. V was clipped by 2 bases and J by 0 bases, with 8 bases between them. The CDR3 DNA is TGTGCCAGCAGCTTAAACGGGCGCTCCTACAATGAGCAGTTCTTC. It encodes CASSLNGRSYNEQFF.

The rearrangement joins TRBV19 to TRBJ1-2; 7 bases map to TRBD1. Trimming removed 4 bases from V and 0 bases from J; junction bases left unmatched: 8. The germline V gene encodes CDR1 LNHDA and CDR2 SQIVND (reference sequence). The CDR3 consists of 16 residues. The CDR3 is CASSTEGDRANYGYTF. DNA of the CDR3: TGTGCCAGTAGTACTGAGGGGGACAGAGCTAACTATGGCTACACCTTC.

This chain links TRBV6-5 with TRBJ1-5; no clear D. Trimming cost V 7 bases and J 2 bases, with 15 bases left between them. The CDR3 extends over 15 amino acids. Germline CDR1 is MNHEY and CDR2 is SVGAGI. The CDR3 bases are TGTGCCAGCACCCTCCGTGGTGGTGGCAATCAGCCCCAGCATTTT. It translates to CASTLRGGGNQPQHF.

The chain joins TRBV27 to TRBJ2-3; TRBD2 might be the D (6 bases). Trimming cost V 10 bases and J 3 bases, with 17 bases left between them. This CDR3 spans 14 amino acids. Germline V CDR1 and CDR2: MNHEY, SMNVEV (reference sequence). DNA for the CDR3: TGTGCCACTAGAGCCCGGGGGATTACAGATACGCAGTATTTT. The encoded protein is CATRARGITDTQYF.